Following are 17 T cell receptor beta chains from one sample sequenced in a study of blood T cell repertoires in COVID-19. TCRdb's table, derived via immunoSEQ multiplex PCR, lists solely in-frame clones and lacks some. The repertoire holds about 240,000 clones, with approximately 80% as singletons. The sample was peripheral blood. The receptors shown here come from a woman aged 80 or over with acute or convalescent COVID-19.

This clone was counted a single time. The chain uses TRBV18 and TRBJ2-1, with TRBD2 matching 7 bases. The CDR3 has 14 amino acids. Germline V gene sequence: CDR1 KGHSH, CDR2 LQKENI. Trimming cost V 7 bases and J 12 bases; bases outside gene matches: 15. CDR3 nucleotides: TGTGCCAGCTGCCAAGGGACTACCTCCCTCCGGCAGTTCTTC. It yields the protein CASCQGTTSLRQFF.

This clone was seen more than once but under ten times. The CDR3 sequence: CATTPRTGIYNEQFF. The CDR3 bases are TGTGCCACCACTCCGAGGACAGGGATTTACAATGAGCAGTTCTTC. The chain carries TRBV6-5 and TRBJ2-1, with TRBD1 matching over 8 bases. The length of the CDR3 is 15 residues. Trimming removed 10 bases from V and 4 bases from J; junction bases left unmatched: 12. In germline, CDR1 is MNHEY, CDR2 SVGAGI.

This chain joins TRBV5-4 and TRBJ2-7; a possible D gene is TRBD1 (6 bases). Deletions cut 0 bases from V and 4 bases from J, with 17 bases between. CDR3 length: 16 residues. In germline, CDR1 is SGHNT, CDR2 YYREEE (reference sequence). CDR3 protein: CASSLAGTRGAYEQYF. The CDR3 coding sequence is TGTGCCAGCAGCTTGGCCGGGACCAGGGGTGCGTACGAGCAGTACTTC.

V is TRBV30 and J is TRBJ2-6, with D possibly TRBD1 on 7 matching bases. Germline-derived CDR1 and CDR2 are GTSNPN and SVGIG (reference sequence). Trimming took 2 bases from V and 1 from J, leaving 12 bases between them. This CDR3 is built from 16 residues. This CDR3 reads CAWSRRGRSGANVLTF. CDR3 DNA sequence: TGTGCCTGGAGTAGGAGGGGGCGTTCTGGGGCCAACGTCCTGACTTTC.

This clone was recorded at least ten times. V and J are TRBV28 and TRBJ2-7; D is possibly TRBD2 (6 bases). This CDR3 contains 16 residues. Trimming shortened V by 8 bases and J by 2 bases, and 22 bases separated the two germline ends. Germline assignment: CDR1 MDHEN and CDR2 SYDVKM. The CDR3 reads CASGASGLRNTYEQYF. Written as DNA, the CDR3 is TGTGCCAGCGGAGCGTCTGGACTACGGAATACCTACGAGCAGTACTTC.

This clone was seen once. CDR3 loop: CASATAGRETQYF. CDR3 in DNA: TGTGCCAGCGCTACGGCAGGTCGAGAGACCCAGTACTTC. This chain connects TRBV28 to TRBJ2-5; no clear D. The CDR3 consists of 13 residues. Trimming cost V 8 bases and J 4 bases, with 14 bases left between them. Germline V CDR1 and CDR2: MDHEN, SYDVKM.

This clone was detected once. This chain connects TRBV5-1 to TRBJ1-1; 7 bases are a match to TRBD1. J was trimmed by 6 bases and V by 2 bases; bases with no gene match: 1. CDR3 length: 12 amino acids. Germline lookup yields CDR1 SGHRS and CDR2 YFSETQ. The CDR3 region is CASSFGTAEAFF. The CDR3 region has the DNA TGCGCCAGCAGCTTTGGGACAGCTGAAGCTTTCTTT.

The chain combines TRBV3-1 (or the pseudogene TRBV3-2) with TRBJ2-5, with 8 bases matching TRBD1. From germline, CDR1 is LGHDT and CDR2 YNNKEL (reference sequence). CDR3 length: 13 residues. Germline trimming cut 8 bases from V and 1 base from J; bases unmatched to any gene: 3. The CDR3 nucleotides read TGTGCCAGCGGGACAGGACTCCAAGAGACCCAGTACTTC. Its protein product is CASGTGLQETQYF.

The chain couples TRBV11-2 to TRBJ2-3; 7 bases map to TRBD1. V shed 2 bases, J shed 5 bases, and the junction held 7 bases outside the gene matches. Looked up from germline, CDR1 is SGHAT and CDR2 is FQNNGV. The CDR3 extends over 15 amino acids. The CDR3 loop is CASSLNQGVGDTQYF. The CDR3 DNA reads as TGTGCCAGCAGCTTAAATCAGGGGGTGGGAGATACGCAGTATTTT.

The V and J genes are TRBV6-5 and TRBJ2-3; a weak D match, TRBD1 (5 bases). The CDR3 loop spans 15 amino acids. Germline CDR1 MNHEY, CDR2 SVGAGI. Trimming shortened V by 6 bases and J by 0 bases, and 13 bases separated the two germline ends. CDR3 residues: CASSPDSYSTDTQYF. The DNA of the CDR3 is TGTGCCAGCAGCCCCGACAGCTATAGCACAGATACGCAGTATTTT.

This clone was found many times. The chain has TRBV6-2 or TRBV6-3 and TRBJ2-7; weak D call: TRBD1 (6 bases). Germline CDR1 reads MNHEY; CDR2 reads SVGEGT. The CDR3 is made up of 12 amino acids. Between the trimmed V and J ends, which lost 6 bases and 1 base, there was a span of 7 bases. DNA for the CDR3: TGTGCCAGCAGCGGGACATCCTACGAGCAGTACTTC. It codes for CASSGTSYEQYF.

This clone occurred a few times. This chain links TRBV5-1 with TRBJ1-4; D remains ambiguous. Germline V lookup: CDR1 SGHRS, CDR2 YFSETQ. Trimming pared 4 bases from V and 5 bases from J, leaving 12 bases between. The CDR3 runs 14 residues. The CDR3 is CASSPGRGNEKLFF. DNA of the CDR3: TGCGCCAGCAGCCCCGGCCGAGGGAATGAAAAACTGTTTTTT.

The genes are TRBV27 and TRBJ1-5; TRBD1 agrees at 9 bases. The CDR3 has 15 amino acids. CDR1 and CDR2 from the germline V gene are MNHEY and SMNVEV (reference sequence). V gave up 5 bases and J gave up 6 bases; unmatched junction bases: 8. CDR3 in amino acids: CASSLGQGRGQPQHF. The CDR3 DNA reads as TGTGCCAGCAGTCTCGGACAGGGGCGAGGTCAGCCCCAGCATTTT.

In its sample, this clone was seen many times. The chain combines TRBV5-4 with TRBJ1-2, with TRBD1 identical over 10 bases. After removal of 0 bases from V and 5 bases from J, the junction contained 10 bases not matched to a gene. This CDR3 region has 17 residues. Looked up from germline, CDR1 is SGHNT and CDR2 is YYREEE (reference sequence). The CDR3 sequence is CASSLEGGGQGRYGYTF. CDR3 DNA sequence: TGTGCCAGCAGCTTGGAGGGAGGGGGACAGGGGAGGTATGGCTACACCTTC.

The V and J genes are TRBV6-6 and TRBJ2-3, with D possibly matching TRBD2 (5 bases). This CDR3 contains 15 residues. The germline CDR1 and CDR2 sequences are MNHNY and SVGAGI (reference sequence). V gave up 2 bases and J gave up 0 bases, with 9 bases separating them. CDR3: CASSYGRTSTDTQYF. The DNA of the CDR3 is TGTGCCAGCAGTTACGGTCGGACTAGCACAGATACGCAGTATTTT.

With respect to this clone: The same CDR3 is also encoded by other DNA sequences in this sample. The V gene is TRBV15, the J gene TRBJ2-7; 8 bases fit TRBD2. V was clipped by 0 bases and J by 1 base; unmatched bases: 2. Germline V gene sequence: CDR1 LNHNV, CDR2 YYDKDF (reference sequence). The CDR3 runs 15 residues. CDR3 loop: CATSRERGGSYEQYF. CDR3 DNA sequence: TGTGCCACCAGCAGAGAACGGGGGGGGTCCTACGAGCAGTACTTC. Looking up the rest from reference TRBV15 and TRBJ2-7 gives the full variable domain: DAMVIQNPRYQVTQFGKPVTLSCSQTLNHNVMYWYQQKSSQAPKLLFHYYDKDFNNEADTPDNFQSRRPNTSFCFLDIRSPGLGDTAMYLCATSRERGGSYEQYFGPGTRLTVT.

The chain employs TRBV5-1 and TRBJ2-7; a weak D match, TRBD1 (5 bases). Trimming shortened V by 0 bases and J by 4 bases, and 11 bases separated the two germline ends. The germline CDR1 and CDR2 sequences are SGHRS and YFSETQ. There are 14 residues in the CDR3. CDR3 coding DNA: TGCGCCAGCAGCTTGGATGCAGGGCGATACGAGCAGTACTTC. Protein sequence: CASSLDAGRYEQYF.